The rows below give T cell receptor beta chains drawn from one sample of a study of T cell repertoires in cytomegalovirus infection. TCRdb independently ran MiXCR on the reads; one entry per CDR3 protein. The data show 500,000 to 600,000 distinct CDR3 sequences, 16% seen once. Specimen: CD8+ T cells from PBMCs. Receptors were obtained from a human donor in good health (CMV status not recorded). Some clones in this sample may be carry-over from other donors' samples. CDR3s include the opening cysteine and the closing phenylalanine or tryptophan. D genes are given only for firm matches. Clone size is stated in some rows and not others, as once, few, many or a class when expanded.

-,few,TRBV7-7,TRBJ1-4,TGTGCTAGCAGTTTTTTGACAGTGTTGGAAAAACTGTTTTTT,CASSFLTVLEKLFF
-,many,TRBV6-6,TRBJ2-2,TGTGCCAGCAGTTATTGGGTTAGCGGTAACACCGGGGAGCTGTTTTTT,CASSYWVSGNTGELFF
-,few,TRBV18,TRBJ2-1,TGTGCCAGCTCACCCCGGGACCGGGTCAGCTACAATGAGCAGTTCTTC,CASSPRDRVSYNEQFF
TRBD1,many,TRBV6-5,TRBJ2-3,TGTGCCAGCAGTTACTCGGGGGACAGGGATCCAGATACGCAGTATTTT,CASSYSGDRDPDTQYF
-,many,TRBV28,TRBJ1-4,TGTGCCAGCAGGCTAGCCCCCAGGGGCGGGAATGAAAAACTGTTTTTT,CASRLAPRGGNEKLFF
-,-,TRBV27,TRBJ2-1,TGTGCCAGCAGTTTTAGCGGTCTGGGAGAGCAGTTCTTC,CASSFSGLGEQFF
TRBD1,-,TRBV18,TRBJ1-2,TGTGTCAGCACAAACCTCGGACAGGCAACTAACTATGGCTACACCTTC,CVSTNLGQATNYGYTF
TRBD1,many,TRBV7-6,TRBJ1-1,TGTGCCAGCAGCCAAAGACAGGGCATGAACACTGAAGCTTTCTTT,CASSQRQGMNTEAFF
TRBD2,-,TRBV14,TRBJ2-1,TGTGCCAGCAGCCAAGTGGGAAGCGGGAGTACCTATGAGCAGTTCTTC,CASSQVGSGSTYEQFF
TRBD2,few,TRBV7-8,TRBJ2-5,TGTGCCAGCAGCCGGCGGACTAGCGGGGGGGAGACCCAGTACTTC,CASSRRTSGGETQYF
-,few,TRBV19,TRBJ2-3,TGTGCCAGTAGTATTTGGCGGGACACAGATACGCAGTATTTT,CASSIWRDTDTQYF
-,-,TRBV27,TRBJ1-2,TGTGCCAGCAGTCCCTACCGGGACTACTATGGCTACACCTTC,CASSPYRDYYGYTF
-,many,TRBV5-4,TRBJ2-1,TGTGCCAGCAGCTTGGGCCAGGGCTCCTACAATGAGCAGTTCTTC,CASSLGQGSYNEQFF
TRBD2,-,TRBV15,TRBJ2-7,TGTGCCACCAGCAGAGGGGGACTAGCGGGCAGCTCCTACGAGCAGTACTTC,CATSRGGLAGSSYEQYF
TRBD2,many,TRBV7-8,TRBJ2-5,TGTGCCAGCACCGAAACGGCGGGGGGCCGAGAGACCCAGTACTTC,CASTETAGGRETQYF
-,many,TRBV7-2,TRBJ2-4,TGTGCCAGCAGCGTCCGGGACACCTTAGCCAAAAACATTCAGTACTTC,CASSVRDTLAKNIQYF
TRBD1,many,TRBV2,TRBJ2-3,TGTGCCAGCAGACTCCGGGACAGCGGCACAGATACGCAGTATTTT,CASRLRDSGTDTQYF
-,-,TRBV9,TRBJ2-7,TGTGCCAGCAGCGTAGGTTTCGGGTCAGGATCCTACGAGCAGTACTTC,CASSVGFGSGSYEQYF